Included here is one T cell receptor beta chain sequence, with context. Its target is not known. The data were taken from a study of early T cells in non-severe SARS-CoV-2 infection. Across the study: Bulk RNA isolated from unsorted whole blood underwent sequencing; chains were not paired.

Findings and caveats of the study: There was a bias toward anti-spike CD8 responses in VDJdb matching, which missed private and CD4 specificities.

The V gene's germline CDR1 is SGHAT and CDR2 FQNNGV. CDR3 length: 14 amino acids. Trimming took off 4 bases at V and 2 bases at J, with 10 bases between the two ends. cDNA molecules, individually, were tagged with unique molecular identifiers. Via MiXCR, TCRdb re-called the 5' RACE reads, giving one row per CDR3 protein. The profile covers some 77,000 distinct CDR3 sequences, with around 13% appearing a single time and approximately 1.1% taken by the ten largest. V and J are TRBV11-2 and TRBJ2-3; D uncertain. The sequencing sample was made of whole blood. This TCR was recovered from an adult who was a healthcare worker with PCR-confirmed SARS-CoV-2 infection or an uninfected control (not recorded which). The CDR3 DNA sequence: TGTGCCAGCAGCTCAGCGTTCCACACAGATACGCAGTATTTT. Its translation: CASSSAFHTDTQYF.